This T cell receptor (beta chain) stems from a study of blood T cell repertoires in COVID-19 (dated by TCRdb to the early 2020s). About the investigation overall: Collaborator samples came from the United States, Italy and Spain and covered acute and convalescent phases of COVID-19. Where available, HLA class I and class II types were obtained from metadata supplied by the sample provider rather than from assay-based typing. The sample metadata nearly always contained a de-identified subject ID, COVID-19 status, age in years and sex. The prospective study material was composed of cDNA or gDNA derived from T cells, B-cell-depleted T cells, or PBMCs. Subjects who had been exposed to COVID-19, were actively infected with it, or had recovered from it provided the deeply sampled blood TCRbeta repertoires that made up the dataset. The samples were drawn from two sources: the first 160 participants of the ongoing ImmuneRACE study, and some 1,300 subjects contributed by 6 global collaborators. The repertoires were made available in a free public database intended to serve as a resource for research on the immune response to SARS-CoV-2.

In the case of this clone: No antigen is known for it. No clone much larger than this one lies a single base away; base qualities are absent.

Study-wide findings and limitations: The amount of clinical and demographic metadata varied by source and participant and was provided uncurated.

Inclusive of the bounding cysteine and phenylalanine, the CDR3 is 14 residues long. Just CDR3 DNA is preserved here, 42 bases in frame from base 1. CDR1 LGHDT and CDR2 YNNKEL were looked up in the germline V gene (reference sequence). Germline trimming amounts to 6 bases on V and 5 bases on J, with 6 as the count of junction bases outside the gene matches. Each collaborating institution followed its own protocols to collect whole blood in K2EDTA tubes. For TCRbeta analysis, collaborators shipped samples in one of three forms: frozen whole blood, isolated PBMCs, or DNA extracted from either of those sample types. TCRbeta CDR3 regions were amplified from genomic DNA by means of the immunoSEQ Assay, a bias-controlled multiplex PCR. Processing in the source paper ran as follows. Within the assay, amplification of reference gene primers was used to estimate how many nucleated cells each sample contained. Sequence reads were collapsed and filtered to measure the absolute abundance of every unique TCRbeta CDR3 rearrangement. For each sample, productive Simpson clonality was calculated by taking the square root of Simpson's diversity index across productive rearrangements. TCRdb stores this immuneACCESS table with in-frame sequences only. Part of the clones is absent; in the studies checked, under half of the shortfall reflects unresolved V genes, and no reason is known for the rest. V and J calls and clone size are as listed in that table; D and trimming were resolved from the DNA. The sample includes roughly 150,000 clones, with around 84% observed a single time. The ten largest account for 7.2% of the sample.

Rearrangement joined TRBV3-1 (or the pseudogene TRBV3-2) to TRBJ1-4, and 7 junction bases match TRBD1. The sequence derives from a woman in her fifties or sixties in a cohort sampled during active or convalescent COVID-19. What was sequenced was peripheral blood. The nucleotide sequence reads as follows: TGTGCCAGCAGTTCGGGACAGAAGAATGAAAAACTGTTTTTT. This codes for CASSSGQKNEKLFF.